One and the same sample provided the 14 T cell receptor beta chains below, sequenced in a study of Graves' ophthalmopathy and Graves' hyperthyroidism. TCR beta CDR3 amplification used RNA transcripts. First-round RT-PCR with HTBI primers preceded a second-round multiplex PCR. TCRdb ran MiXCR on the multiplex PCR reads and lists one entry per CDR3 protein. This sample has about 210,000 distinct CDR3 sequences, with roughly 29% found just once. The source material was peripheral blood. The receptors here all came from a man in his forties or fifties with Graves' ophthalmopathy.

The chain combines TRBV28 with TRBJ2-7; 8 bases are a match to TRBD1. The CDR3 is made up of 15 amino acids. From germline, CDR1 is MDHEN and CDR2 SYDVKM. V lost 2 bases and J lost 4; bases outside the gene matches: 7. DNA of the CDR3: TGTGCCAGCAGTTTAGCCTCGGACAGGGTATACGAGCAGTACTTC. It encodes CASSLASDRVYEQYF.

This clonotype came up many times. V is TRBV6-2 or TRBV6-3 and J is TRBJ2-7; 9 bases map to TRBD1. The V and J ends lost 6 bases and 3 bases, in that order; junction bases with no gene match: 6. Germline CDR1 MNHEY, CDR2 SVGEGT. The CDR3 has 14 residues. In DNA form, the CDR3 reads TGTGCCAGCAGGCGGCCGGGACAGGGCTACGAGCAGTACTTC. This sequence encodes CASRRPGQGYEQYF.

This clonotype is a singleton in its sample. The chain carries TRBV5-1 and TRBJ2-2; 7 nucleotides align to TRBD1. Germline V gives CDR1 SGHRS, CDR2 YFSETQ. The CDR3 sequence is 14 residues long. V lost 9 bases to trimming and J lost 3 bases; unmatched junction nucleotides: 8. The CDR3 loop is CATSGDRDTGELFF. CDR3 bases: TGCGCCACCTCAGGGGACAGAGACACCGGGGAGCTGTTTTTT.

The table lists this clonotype with many counts. This chain uses TRBV29-1 with TRBJ2-7; D ambiguous. The CDR3 runs to 13 residues. Trimming removed 5 bases at V and 6 bases at J, with 17 bases between. CDR1 and CDR2 (germline): SQVTM, ANQGSEA. CDR3 bases: TGCAGCGTTACCGACGGTCACCTGGGCGAGCAGTACTTC. Its translation is CSVTDGHLGEQYF.

This clonotype was picked up many times. The genes are TRBV29-1 and TRBJ2-5; 8 nucleotides align to TRBD2. Germline CDR1 SQVTM, CDR2 ANQGSEA. This CDR3 contains 15 residues. The V gene end was trimmed by 1 base and the J gene end by 3 bases; junction bases not matched to a gene: 7. Here the CDR3 reads CSVEGASGSKETQYF. CDR3 nucleotide sequence: TGCAGCGTTGAAGGAGCTAGCGGGTCCAAAGAGACCCAGTACTTC.

This clonotype has only a few counts. This chain connects TRBV19 to TRBJ2-7; 7 nucleotides agree with TRBD2. The V gene end was trimmed by 4 bases and the J gene end by 6 bases; junction bases not matched to a gene: 18. Germline values: CDR1 LNHDA, CDR2 SQIVND (reference sequence). This CDR3 has 17 residues. CDR3 in DNA: TGTGCCAGTAGTACCGGTCCCGGGGGGTCGGAACGAGCCGAGCAGTACTTC. Translating it yields CASSTGPGGSERAEQYF.

This clonotype appeared many times. V is TRBV27 and J is TRBJ2-2; possibly TRBD1 for D (5 bases). The CDR3 loop spans 13 amino acids. The V gene's germline CDR1 is MNHEY and CDR2 SMNVEV (reference sequence). V lost 7 bases and J 9 bases, leaving 15 bases between the germline ends. CDR3 protein: CASKETAKRELFF. The DNA for the CDR3 is TGTGCCAGCAAGGAGACAGCTAAAAGGGAGCTGTTTTTT.

This clonotype was detected ten times or more. This chain connects TRBV10-3 to TRBJ2-7; TRBD1 aligns across 10 bases. The CDR3 length is 15 residues. V lost 6 bases to trimming and J lost 5 bases; unmatched junction nucleotides: 10. From germline, CDR1 is ENHRY and CDR2 SYGVKD. The CDR3 reads CAISAGRDRGHEQYF. CDR3 DNA sequence: TGTGCCATCAGCGCCGGCCGGGACAGGGGCCACGAGCAGTACTTC.

The chain couples TRBV6-1 to TRBJ2-3, with TRBD1 matching 11 bases. The CDR3 runs 15 residues. The germline V gene has CDR1 MNHNS and CDR2 SASEGT. V was clipped by 7 bases and J by 5 bases; unmatched bases: 8. The CDR3 reads CASNSGDRGIDTQYF. The CDR3 DNA sequence: TGTGCCAGCAACTCCGGGGACAGGGGGATAGATACGCAGTATTTT.

At least ten counts were recorded for this clonotype. The V and J genes are TRBV5-1 and TRBJ2-6; weak D call: TRBD2 (5 bases). There are 16 residues in the CDR3. In germline, CDR1 is SGHRS, CDR2 YFSETQ. Trimming pared 0 bases from V and 4 bases from J, leaving 11 bases between. CDR3 sequence: CASSLVGVRGANVLTF. The CDR3 bases are TGCGCCAGCAGCTTGGTCGGGGTCCGCGGGGCCAACGTCCTGACTTTC.

This chain uses TRBV6-1 with TRBJ1-6; no reliable D call. CDR1 and CDR2 (germline): MNHNS, SASEGT. The V end was cut by 2 bases, the J end by 4 bases, with 3 bases between. This CDR3 is 13 amino acids long. Written as DNA, the CDR3 is TGTGCCAGCAGTGAACAATATAATTCACCCCTCCACTTT. Translated, it gives CASSEQYNSPLHF.

This clonotype appeared many times. V gene TRBV28 combines with J gene TRBJ2-4; the D gene is possibly TRBD2 (6 bases). CDR1 is MDHEN and CDR2 is SYDVKM in the germline V gene. V was trimmed by 4 bases and J by 1 base, leaving 11 bases between them. CDR3 length: 15 amino acids. The CDR3 bases are TGTGCCAGCAGTTCCCCCGGGAGCGCCAAAAACATTCAGTACTTC. Encoded protein: CASSSPGSAKNIQYF.

This clonotype was detected ten times or more. The chain has TRBV28 and TRBJ2-7; a weak D match, TRBD2 (5 bases). Germline CDR1 and CDR2: MDHEN and SYDVKM. The CDR3 extends over 12 amino acids. Trimming removed 8 bases from V and 5 bases from J, with 13 bases in between. Written as DNA, the CDR3 is TGTGCCAGCGGTCGGGGAACCCACGAGCAGTACTTC. Translating gives CASGRGTHEQYF.

This clonotype was observed at least ten times. The V call is TRBV6-1, the J call TRBJ2-5; D gene ambiguous. Between the trimmed V and J ends, which lost 4 bases and 5 bases, there was a span of 17 bases. CDR1 and CDR2 (germline): MNHNS, SASEGT. The CDR3 extends over 15 amino acids. The CDR3 loop is CASSAGIGVFETQYF. The CDR3 nucleotides are TGTGCCAGCAGTGCGGGTATTGGGGTTTTCGAGACCCAGTACTTC.